This is a list of T cell receptor beta chains from one sample in a study of shared clonotypes between healthy human individuals. Generated by immunoSEQ multiplex PCR, the TCRdb table keeps only in-frame clones and is missing some. The sample holds hundreds of thousands of clones, 85% to 95% seen once. The sequenced material came from naive CD8+ T cells sorted from blood. These TCRs come from a woman under 40 in good health. The CDR3 runs from the conserved cysteine through the conserved F or W. Fields, in order: J gene, V gene, clone size, D gene, CDR3 DNA, CDR3 protein. The D gene is left open where the match is weak. Clone sizes are given selectively: once, few, many, or a class where the clone is expanded.

TRBJ2-7,TRBV28,NA,NA,TGTGCCAGCAGTTTACAGACCTACGAGCAGTACTTC,CASSLQTYEQYF
TRBJ1-1,TRBV6-6,NA,TRBD1,TGTGCCAGCAGTAACGACAGGGCGAACACTGAAGCTTTCTTT,CASSNDRANTEAFF
TRBJ2-3,TRBV7-9,NA,NA,TGTGCCAGCAGCTTAGCCCCTAAAGGGAGCACAGATACGCAGTATTTT,CASSLAPKGSTDTQYF
TRBJ2-5,TRBV14,once,TRBD2,TGTGCCAGCAGCCCTTGGACTAGCGGGGTTCAAGAGACCCAGTACTTC,CASSPWTSGVQETQYF
TRBJ1-2,TRBV5-5,NA,NA,TGTGCCAGCAGCTTCTTCGGTCTCTATGGCTACACCTTC,CASSFFGLYGYTF
TRBJ1-3,TRBV18,NA,NA,TGTGCCAGCTCACCTGAGAAAAGGGCGGGTGGAAACACCATATATTTT,CASSPEKRAGGNTIYF
TRBJ2-7,TRBV7-2,NA,NA,TGTGCCAGCAGCTTAAATGTAGTTAGCGGATCCTACGAGCAGTACTTC,CASSLNVVSGSYEQYF
TRBJ2-1,TRBV4-1,NA,NA,TGCGCCAGCAGCCCCGACGAGGAAGCCTACTACAATGAGCAGTTCTTC,CASSPDEEAYYNEQFF
TRBJ2-7,TRBV2,NA,TRBD1,TGTGCCAGGTCGACTTTGGACAGGGCTTCCTCCTACGAGCAGTACTTC,CARSTLDRASSYEQYF
TRBJ2-3,TRBV5-4,NA,NA,TGTGCCAGCAGCTCGGGGACGGATACGCAGTATTTT,CASSSGTDTQYF
TRBJ2-7,TRBV28,once,TRBD1,TGTGCCAGCAGTTCGACAGGGACCTCCTACGAGCAGTACTTC,CASSSTGTSYEQYF
TRBJ1-1,TRBV28,NA,NA,TGTGCCAGCAGTTTGGGGACCCCACAGGACGAGAACACTGAAGCTTTCTTT,CASSLGTPQDENTEAFF
TRBJ1-1,TRBV4-1,NA,TRBD1,TGCGCCAGCAGCCAATCTAACAGGGGGCTCGCTGAAGCTTTCTTT,CASSQSNRGLAEAFF
TRBJ2-6,TRBV7-3,NA,TRBD1,TGTGCCAGCAGTAATATCAAGGATGAAGATCAGGGACAGCCCCCTGCGGCCAACGTCCTGACTTTC,CASSNIKDEDQGQPPAANVLTF
TRBJ1-5,TRBV28,NA,NA,TGTGCCAGCAGTTCCCCCCCTGAGGTTTTTCAGCCCCAGCATTTT,CASSSPPEVFQPQHF
TRBJ2-7,TRBV13,NA,TRBD1,TGTGCCAGCAGCTTGGGGGGACAGGGCATTAGCTACGAGCAGTACTTC,CASSLGGQGISYEQYF
TRBJ1-2,TRBV6-5,NA,TRBD1,TGTGCCAGCAGGCAAAGGACAGGGAACTTCTATGGCTACACCTTC,CASRQRTGNFYGYTF
TRBJ2-7,TRBV28,NA,NA,TGTGCCAGCAGCTCCTGGAGCTCCTACGAGCAGTACTTC,CASSSWSSYEQYF
TRBJ2-1,TRBV7-9,NA,TRBD2,TGTGCCAGCAGCTTGGGCGGGAGATGGGATGAGCAGTTCTTC,CASSLGGRWDEQFF
TRBJ2-7,TRBV7-6,NA,TRBD1,TGTGCCAGTGGGACAGGGGGCTACTACGAGCAGTACTTC,CASGTGGYYEQYF
TRBJ2-7,TRBV28,NA,NA,TGTGCCAGCAGTTTAACACCCGGCCACTCAACCTACGAGCAGTACTTC,CASSLTPGHSTYEQYF
TRBJ2-1,TRBV6-1,once,NA,TGTGCCAGCAGTGAGGAGGGAGCCGTCTACAATGAGCAGTTCTTC,CASSEEGAVYNEQFF
TRBJ2-1,TRBV7-8,NA,TRBD2,TGTGCCAGCAGCTTAGCAACTAGCGGGAGGGTTGAGCAGTTCTTC,CASSLATSGRVEQFF
TRBJ2-1,TRBV9,NA,NA,TGTGCCAGCAGCGTAGAGGGGGGCTCCTACAATGAGCAGTTCTTC,CASSVEGGSYNEQFF
TRBJ2-2,TRBV15,once,NA,TGTGCCACCAGCAGAGTTGGCGGCAGGGGCTTAACCGGGGAGCTGTTTTTT,CATSRVGGRGLTGELFF
TRBJ1-1,TRBV5-6,NA,NA,TGTGCCAGCAGCCCTCAGGCAGCGAACACTGAAGCTTTCTTT,CASSPQAANTEAFF
TRBJ2-7,TRBV27,once,TRBD1,TGTGCCAGCAGTTTAGGACAGGGGTCCTACGAGCAGTACTTC,CASSLGQGSYEQYF
TRBJ2-7,TRBV2,once,NA,TGTGCCAGCAGTGAAGAATTTGTTGCCTACGAGCAGTACTTC,CASSEEFVAYEQYF
TRBJ2-3,TRBV6-5,NA,TRBD2,TGTGCCAGCAGCGCGGGAGGGGAATTTACAGATACGCAGTATTTT,CASSAGGEFTDTQYF
TRBJ2-3,TRBV9,NA,NA,TGTGCCAGCAGCGTAATTCCCGGACTCAGGGCAGATACGCAGTATTTT,CASSVIPGLRADTQYF
TRBJ2-7,TRBV5-4,NA,NA,TGTGCCAGCAGCCGGGCCACCTCCTACGAGCAGTACTTC,CASSRATSYEQYF